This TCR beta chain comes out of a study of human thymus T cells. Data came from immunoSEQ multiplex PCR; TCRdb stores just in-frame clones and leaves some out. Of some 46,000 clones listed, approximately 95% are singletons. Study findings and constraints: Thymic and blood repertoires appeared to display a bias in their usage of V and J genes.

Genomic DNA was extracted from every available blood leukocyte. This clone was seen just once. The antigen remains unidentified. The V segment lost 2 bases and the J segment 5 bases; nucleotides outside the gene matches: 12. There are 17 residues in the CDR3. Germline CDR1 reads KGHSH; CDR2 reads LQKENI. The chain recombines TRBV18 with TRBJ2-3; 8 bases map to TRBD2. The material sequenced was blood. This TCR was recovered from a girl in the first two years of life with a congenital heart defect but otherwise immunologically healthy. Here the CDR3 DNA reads TGTGCCAGCTCACCAATAGCTAGCGGGCTGGTGGGAGATACGCAGTATTTT. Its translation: CASSPIASGLVGDTQYF.